A single sample gave rise to the 5 T cell receptor beta chains below, sequenced in a study of cytomegalovirus exposure and HLA in healthy donors. PCR was performed using 60 Vbeta and 13 Jbeta primers. Here immunoSEQ multiplex PCR was the method, and the copy in TCRdb shows in-frame clones only, minus some. The profile shows about 160,000 clones, 75% to 85% of them singletons. The sample consisted of PBMCs. All receptors derive from a girl aged 2-15 years in good health and CMV-seropositive.

V is TRBV4-1 and J is TRBJ2-1, with D tentatively TRBD2 (6 bases). Trimming left V 3 bases short and J 10 bases short, with 13 bases between. The CDR3 runs to 13 residues. CDR1 is MGHRA and CDR2 is YSYEKL in the germline V gene. This CDR3 reads CASSQPGVSEQFF. The CDR3 DNA reads as TGCGCCAGCAGCCAGCCGGGAGTTTCAGAGCAGTTCTTC.

The CDR3 reads CSVVTGTNTGELFF. As DNA, the CDR3 is TGCAGCGTTGTCACCGGGACTAACACCGGGGAGCTGTTTTTT. J is TRBJ2-2 and V is TRBV29-1; TRBD2 is a possible D gene (6 bases). The V end lost 4 bases, the J end lost 2 bases, and 11 bases lay between the germline ends. CDR3 length: 14 amino acids. Germline V gives CDR1 SQVTM, CDR2 ANQGSEA.

The rearrangement uses TRBV4-1 and TRBJ1-1; tentatively, D is TRBD1 (6 bases). Trimming stripped 4 bases from V and 5 bases from J, with 20 bases between. Germline CDR1 reads MGHRA; CDR2 reads YSYEKL. CDR3 length: 16 amino acids. For the CDR3, the DNA is TGCGCCAGCAGCCCTACAGAACAGGGTCAAGGGACTGAAGCTTTCTTT. It specifies CASSPTEQGQGTEAFF.

V usage is TRBV29-1 and J usage is TRBJ2-3; D gene unclear. Germline CDR1 SQVTM, CDR2 ANQGSEA. V shed 4 bases and J shed 0 bases, with 5 bases lying between them. The CDR3 loop spans 12 amino acids. CDR3 amino acids: CSVGLSTDTQYF. The DNA of the CDR3 is TGCAGCGTTGGGCTGAGCACAGATACGCAGTATTTT.

The V and J genes are TRBV5-1 and TRBJ2-2; D possibly corresponds to TRBD1 (6 bases). V was shortened by 1 base and J by 4 bases, with 8 bases between the two germline ends. Germline assignment: CDR1 SGHRS and CDR2 YFSETQ. The CDR3 contains 14 residues. The CDR3 DNA sequence: TGCGCCAGCAGCTTGACAGGGCTCACCGGGGAGCTGTTTTTT. Protein sequence: CASSLTGLTGELFF.